The following is a T cell receptor (beta chain) sequence with its context. This clonotype showed up many times. This receptor's antigen is unknown. The input lacks base qualities; no much larger clone sits a single base away. Libraries were made using PCR. Data came from an Illumina HiSeq 2500. TCR library preparation used molecular barcoding, with unique molecular identifiers applied to normalize quantification of the TCRbeta repertoire. The raw public reads went through TCRdb reprocessing: fastp at Q25, MiXCR clone calling, in-frame beta chains kept. For every CDR3 protein sequence, its rows merge into one entry that carries the most common genes and DNA. In this sample the table shows around 94,000 distinct CDR3 sequences, 7.5% to 9% of which occur a single time. The ten largest clonotypes hold approximately 16% of the sample. From the cysteine up to the phenylalanine, the CDR3 has a length of 15 residues. Just the 45-base CDR3 DNA is kept, in frame starting at base 1. Taken from the germline V gene (reference sequence), the CDR1 and CDR2 loops are LGHDT and YNNKEL. At the junction V is shortened by 1 base and J by 4 bases, with 13 bases in between.

This entry comes from a study of T-cell reconstitution after alpha-beta-depleted transplantation in children (dated by TCRdb to 2015 to 2016). Study-level background: Using TCR repertoire profiling, the study quantitatively followed how T-cell immune reconstitution unfolded in children after TCRalphabeta/CD19-depleted allogeneic hematopoietic cell transplantation. Study-wide conclusions, independent of this receptor: Apparently early alphabetaT-cell count recovery about two months after transplant reportedly relied on only several hundred rapidly expanded clones derived from non-depleted graft cells. In some patients, high TCRbeta diversity at day 60 was attributed to recipient T cells and intrathymic progenitors that had survived conditioning. Over subsequent months, a decline in hyperexpanded clone frequencies was noted, and after one year, T-cell counts and TCRbeta diversity were mostly ascribed to newly produced T cells.

In light of the paper, this sample's treatment or condition label describes: allogeneic hematopoietic cell transplantation with graft depleted of TCRalphabeta T cells and CD19 B cells. The children who served as transplant recipients had been given grafts of TCRalphabeta/CD19-depleted allogeneic hematopoietic cells. This TCR was sampled from a boy aged 2 to 10 with acute lymphoblastic leukemia, due to receive a stem cell transplant. The specimen comprised PBMCs, sampled before TCRalphabeta/CD19-depleted stem cell transplant. The V and J segments used are TRBV3-1 and TRBJ1-1, with TRBD1 perhaps the D gene, on 5 matching bases. The CDR3 amino acid sequence is: CASSQGRGPRTEAFF. The DNA sequence is given as TGTGCCAGCAGCCAAGGGAGGGGTCCCCGCACTGAAGCTTTCTTT.